This entry describes one T cell receptor beta chain. Its specificity is not known. These data come from a study of vaccination effects on CD4 cells after COVID-19. Study in general: They grew a few million PBMC in each well, adding about 10 IU/ml IL-2 and about 9.5 ug/ml peptides.

Some clones are missing from TCRdb's copy, which holds only in-frame ones; the method was immunoSEQ multiplex PCR. The sample has under 70,000 clones; just under 75% are singletons. Culture proceeded for about 11 days, and CD4+ T cells were then isolated. Participants completed two doses of the BNT162b2 or mRNA-1273 vaccine. V was cut by 8 bases and J by 4 bases, with 14 bases left in between. The CDR3 is made up of 14 amino acids. From germline, CDR1 is MRHNA and CDR2 SNTAGT. The chain joins TRBV6-4 to TRBJ2-2; possible D gene TRBD2, 5 bases. This sample comprised CD4+ T cells from PBMCs cultured without peptide, obtained after COVID-19 vaccination. The receptor comes from a human donor who received a COVID-19 vaccine. CDR3 DNA: TGTGCCAGCGGTTCGCAGGCGGGCACCGGGGAGCTGTTTTTT. Its translation: CASGSQAGTGELFF.